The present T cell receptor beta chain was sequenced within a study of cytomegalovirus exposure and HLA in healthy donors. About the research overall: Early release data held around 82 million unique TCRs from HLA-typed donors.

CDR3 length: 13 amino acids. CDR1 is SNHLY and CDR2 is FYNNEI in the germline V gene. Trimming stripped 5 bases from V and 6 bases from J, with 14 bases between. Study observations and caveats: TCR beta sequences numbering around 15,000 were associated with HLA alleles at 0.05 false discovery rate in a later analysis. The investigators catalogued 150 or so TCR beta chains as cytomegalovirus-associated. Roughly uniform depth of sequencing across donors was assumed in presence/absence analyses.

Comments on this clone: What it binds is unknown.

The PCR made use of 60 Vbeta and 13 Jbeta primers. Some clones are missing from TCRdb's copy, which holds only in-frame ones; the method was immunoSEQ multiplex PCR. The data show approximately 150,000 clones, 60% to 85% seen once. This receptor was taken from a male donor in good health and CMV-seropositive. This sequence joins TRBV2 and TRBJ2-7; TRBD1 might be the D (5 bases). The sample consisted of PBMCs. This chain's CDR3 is CASSNDWQGEQYF. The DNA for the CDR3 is TGTGCCAGCAGTAACGACTGGCAGGGCGAGCAGTACTTC.